One sample yielded the 5 T cell receptor beta chains listed below, sequenced in a study of tumor-infiltrating lymphocytes in oesophageal squamous cell carcinoma (TCRdb year 2016). The method was PCR. The sequencer was an Illumina HiSeq 2000. The public reads were reprocessed in TCRdb via fastp at Q25 and MiXCR, keeping in-frame beta chains. Duplicate CDR3 protein sequences are folded into a single record with the most common DNA and genes. Recorded for this sample are approximately 20,000 distinct CDR3 sequences; around 40% of them occurred a single time. The top ten constitute 30% to 45% of the sample. The sample taken for sequencing was esophageal tumor tissue. The receptors shown here come from a male donor with esophageal squamous cell carcinoma.

By sample fraction, this clonotype is large (0.1 to 1%). The V gene is TRBV7-2, the J gene TRBJ2-7; maybe TRBD2 (5 bases). The CDR3 runs 13 residues. The ends were cut back, 5 bases at V and 2 bases at J, with 10 bases in the middle. Germline lookup yields CDR1 SGHTA and CDR2 FQGNSA. CDR3 sequence: CASSPTRAYEQYF. The CDR3 DNA sequence: TGTGCCAGCAGCCCAACGAGGGCCTACGAGCAGTACTTC.

The chain recombines TRBV12-3 or TRBV12-4 with TRBJ1-6; possible D gene TRBD1, 6 bases. This CDR3 has 14 residues. V gave up 3 bases and J gave up 10 bases, with 13 bases separating them. This CDR3 reads CASSFRGFFSPLHF. The CDR3 bases are TGTGCCAGCAGTTTTAGGGGGTTCTTCTCACCCCTCCACTTT.

There are a few counts of this clonotype. This chain links TRBV7-3 with TRBJ2-5, with a possible D match to TRBD2 (5 bases). The J call may not be correct, given that the DNA end is closer to TRBJ2-1. CDR3 length: 14 residues. Germline V CDR1 and CDR2: SGHTA, FQGTGA. Written as DNA, the CDR3 is TGTGCCAGCAGCTTAACGTACGGGGTAAGGGAGCAGTTCTTC. Translated, it gives CASSLTYGVREQFF.

This clonotype was seen at least ten times. This chain joins TRBV6-1 and TRBJ2-3; D ambiguous. V gave up 5 bases and J gave up 0 bases, with 6 bases separating them. The length of the CDR3 is 13 residues. Germline lookup yields CDR1 MNHNS and CDR2 SASEGT. This CDR3 is CASSSTSTDTQYF. DNA of the CDR3: TGTGCCAGCAGTTCCACTAGCACAGATACGCAGTATTTT.

CDR3 DNA sequence: TGTGCCAGCAGTTTTGGGTGGACAGGGGGATTAGGCGAGCAGTACTTC. It yields the protein CASSFGWTGGLGEQYF. The chain couples TRBV6-1 to TRBJ2-7, with 10 nucleotides matching TRBD1. The germline gives CDR1 MNHNS, CDR2 SASEGT. Losses at the gene ends were 5 bases for V and 6 bases for J; bases not matched to a gene: 13. The CDR3 runs 16 residues.